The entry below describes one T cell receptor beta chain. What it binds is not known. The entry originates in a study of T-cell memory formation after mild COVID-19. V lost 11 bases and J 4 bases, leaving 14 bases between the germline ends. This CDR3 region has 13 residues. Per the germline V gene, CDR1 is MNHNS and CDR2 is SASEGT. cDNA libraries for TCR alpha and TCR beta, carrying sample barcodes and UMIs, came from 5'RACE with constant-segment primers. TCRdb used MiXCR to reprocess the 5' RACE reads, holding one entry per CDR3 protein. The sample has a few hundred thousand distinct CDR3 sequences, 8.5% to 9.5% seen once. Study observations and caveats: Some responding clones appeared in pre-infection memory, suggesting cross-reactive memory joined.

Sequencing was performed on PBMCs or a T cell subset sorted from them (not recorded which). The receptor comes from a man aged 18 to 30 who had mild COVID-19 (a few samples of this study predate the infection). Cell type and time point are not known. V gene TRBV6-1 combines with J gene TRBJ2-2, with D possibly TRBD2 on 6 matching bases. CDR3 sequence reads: CAGGLGGTGELFF. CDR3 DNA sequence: TGTGCCGGGGGACTTGGGGGCACCGGGGAGCTGTTTTTT.